This T cell receptor beta chain was sequenced for a study of vaccination and CD4 T cells after COVID-19. Looking at the study overall: The cells were exposed to overlapping spike peptides originating from SARS-CoV-2, HCoV-NL63, HCoV-OC43 and HCoV-229E for stimulation.

The length of the CDR3 is 15 residues. From germline, CDR1 is SGHRS and CDR2 YFSETQ. Trimming at V came to 0 bases and at J to 4 bases, leaving 1 base not matched to a gene. About this clonotype itself: Its antigen is as yet unknown.

The study sequenced cultured CD4+ T cell DNA using the Oncomine TCR Beta short-read assay. Once CD4+ T cells had been cultured, genomic DNA was extracted from them. TCRdb reprocessed the PCR reads via MiXCR and lists one record per CDR3 protein. Seen here are around 14,000 distinct CDR3 sequences, roughly 60% observed once, and the top ten hold around 14%. Treatment reported: approximately 9-day PBMC culture with coronavirus spike peptide pools or control peptides (ViraFEST assay). After expanding antigen-specific T cells with peptide pools, ViraFEST sequenced their TCRs. This receptor was taken from a human donor who had recovered from COVID-19. Sequencing input: CD4+ T cells from blood, cultured in vitro. The gene calls are TRBV5-1 and TRBJ2-5; 12 bases match TRBD2. The CDR3 sequence: CASSLVTSGRETQYF. CDR3 DNA sequence: TGCGCCAGCAGCTTGGTGACTAGCGGGAGAGAGACCCAGTACTTC.